The 32 T cell receptor beta chains below come from one sample, sequenced in a study of T cell responses to AZD1222 COVID-19 vaccine (dated by TCRdb to the early 2020s). Library method: the immunoSEQ multiplex PCR assay. TCRdb limited this immuneACCESS table to in-frame rearrangements with V and J called. A share of clones is missing; checked studies link under half to unresolved V genes, and the rest is unexplained. Here the sample has about 150,000 clones; more than 80% occur a single time. In total, the top ten clones hold 3% to 3.5% of the sample. Reading the label with the study, this specimen's time point is: about 28 days (+/-7) after the second vaccine dose. Here the sequenced sample was peripheral blood, taken 28 days after the second AZD1222 dose. Receptor source: an adult who received the AZD1222 COVID-19 vaccine.

In this sample, this clone turned up a few times. This chain joins TRBV27 and TRBJ1-5, with 8 nucleotides matching TRBD1. The CDR3 consists of 16 residues. Looked up from germline, CDR1 is MNHEY and CDR2 is SMNVEV (reference sequence). The junction had 9 bases not matched to a gene; V was cut back by 6 bases and J by 2 bases. CDR3 sequence: CASRPGTGGGNQPQHF. In nucleotides, the CDR3 is TGTGCCAGCAGGCCCGGTACAGGGGGTGGCAATCAGCCCCAGCATTTT.

CDR3 region: CASSLVRGLMNTEAFF. The CDR3 DNA follows: TGTGCCAGCAGCTTAGTCAGGGGGCTCATGAACACTGAAGCTTTCTTT. This chain links TRBV7-8 with TRBJ1-1; TRBD1 matches 8 bases. Germline V CDR1 and CDR2: SGHVS, FQNEAQ. CDR3 size: 16 residues. V was clipped by 1 base and J by 0 bases; unmatched bases: 4.

Comment on this clone: Other DNA sequences within the sample encode an identical CDR3. This chain joins TRBV10-3 and TRBJ1-6, with D uncertain. Trimming removed 3 bases at V and 0 bases at J, with 6 bases between. Per germline, CDR1 ENHRY and CDR2 SYGVKD. The CDR3 runs 15 residues. DNA of the CDR3: TGTGCCATCAGTGAAGGCAGCTCCTATAATTCACCCCTCCACTTT. Protein: CAISEGSSYNSPLHF.

CDR3 sequence (DNA): TGTGCCAGCAGTTCCTCGACAGGGCACTATGGCTACACCTTC. Its translation is CASSSSTGHYGYTF. V gene TRBV28 combines with J gene TRBJ1-2; 7 bases are a match to TRBD1. The CDR3 runs to 14 residues. CDR1 and CDR2 (germline): MDHEN, SYDVKM. The ends lost 4 bases at V and 3 bases at J; junction bases unmatched: 5.

The chain employs TRBV7-8 and TRBJ2-2; no clear D gene. Germline V gene lookup returns CDR1 SGHVS and CDR2 FQNEAQ. The CDR3 is made up of 15 amino acids. V lost 2 bases and J 1 base, leaving 8 bases between the germline ends. The CDR3: CASSLTPLNTGELFF. CDR3 nucleotides: TGTGCCAGCAGCTTAACGCCGTTGAACACCGGGGAGCTGTTTTTT.

The CDR3 reads CASSSAYEQYF. In nucleotides, the CDR3 is TGTGCCAGCAGTTCCGCATACGAGCAGTACTTC. The V call is TRBV6-5, the J call TRBJ2-7; D not resolved. The CDR3 contains 11 residues. The V gene's germline CDR1 is MNHEY and CDR2 SVGAGI. Trimming took 4 bases from V and 4 from J, leaving 5 bases between them.

The chain combines TRBV7-9 with TRBJ1-1, with TRBD1 as a possible D gene (6 bases). CDR1 and CDR2 from the germline V gene are SEHNR and FQNEAQ (reference sequence). V shed 8 bases and J shed 1 base, with 14 bases lying between them. The CDR3 is made up of 14 amino acids. The CDR3 here is CASRYGQQNTEAFF. The CDR3 bases are TGTGCCAGCCGCTACGGACAGCAGAACACTGAAGCTTTCTTT.

The chain has TRBV27 and TRBJ1-3; 11 bases are shared with TRBD1. Germline CDR1 is MNHEY and CDR2 is SMNVEV (reference sequence). V shed 2 bases and J 8 bases; nucleotides not matched to a gene: 2. The CDR3 loop spans 14 amino acids. CDR3 bases: TGTGCCAGCAGTTTAGGGACAGGGGGAGACACCATATATTTT. Translating it yields CASSLGTGGDTIYF.

This chain uses TRBV7-2 with TRBJ1-2, with D unresolved. Germline V gene sequence: CDR1 SGHTA, CDR2 FQGNSA. CDR3 length: 16 amino acids. Deletions cut 1 base from V and 2 bases from J, with 14 bases between. CDR3 protein: CASSLEGFQVNYGYTF. The CDR3 DNA follows: TGTGCCAGCAGCTTAGAAGGATTCCAAGTAAACTATGGCTACACCTTC.

This clone was recorded only once. CDR3 coding DNA: TGTGCCAGCAGTGAACTGTATCCCCTCCACTTT. Residues: CASSELYPLHF. The chain uses TRBV2 and TRBJ1-6; unclear D gene. Germline V lookup: CDR1 SNHLY, CDR2 FYNNEI. V was trimmed by 2 bases and J by 13 bases, leaving 6 bases between them. This CDR3 contains 11 residues.

This sequence joins TRBV7-9 and TRBJ1-2; no clear D. Trimming removed 1 base from V and 2 bases from J, with 14 bases in between. CDR3 length: 16 residues. Germline V gene lookup returns CDR1 SEHNR and CDR2 FQNEAQ (reference sequence). CDR3 amino acids: CASSLGIQIINYGYTF. In DNA form, the CDR3 reads TGTGCCAGCAGCTTAGGGATACAGATAATCAACTATGGCTACACCTTC.

The chain carries TRBV15 and TRBJ1-4; D may be TRBD1 (6 bases). This CDR3 contains 14 residues. The V and J ends lost 3 bases and 2 bases respectively, with 7 bases between them. Germline assignment: CDR1 LNHNV and CDR2 YYDKDF (reference sequence). The CDR3, as DNA: TGTGCCACCAGCAGGGGGGGCACTAATGAAAAACTGTTTTTT. Translated, it gives CATSRGGTNEKLFF.

This clone was seen a handful of times. The rearrangement links TRBV7-8 to TRBJ1-6; D uncertain. The germline gives CDR1 SGHVS, CDR2 FQNEAQ. The CDR3 totals 17 residues. The germline V and J ends were trimmed by 1 base and 0 bases, with 10 bases remaining between them. As DNA, the CDR3 is TGTGCCAGCAGCTTAGGGTCGGAGGGCTCCTATAATTCACCCCTCCACTTT. Its protein product is CASSLGSEGSYNSPLHF.

The genes are TRBV5-1 and TRBJ2-1, with 12 bases lining up with TRBD2. There are 16 residues in the CDR3. The V segment lost 1 base and the J segment 8 bases; nucleotides outside the gene matches: 7. Germline V CDR1 and CDR2: SGHRS, YFSETQ. CDR3 in amino acids: CASSLRLAGGFDEQFF. CDR3 nucleotides: TGCGCCAGCAGCTTGCGGCTAGCGGGAGGGTTCGATGAGCAGTTCTTC.

The chain carries TRBV6-5 and TRBJ1-1; the D is unclear. Germline CDR1 reads MNHEY; CDR2 reads SVGAGI. Between the trimmed V and J ends, which lost 6 bases and 0 bases, there was a span of 8 bases. This CDR3 is 13 amino acids long. The CDR3: CASSFAMNTEAFF. The CDR3 DNA reads TGTGCCAGCAGCTTTGCCATGAACACTGAAGCTTTCTTT.

This sequence joins TRBV7-8 and TRBJ2-6, with D uncertain. Germline V gene data show CDR1 as SGHVS and CDR2 as FQNEAQ. Trimming pared 6 bases from V and 4 bases from J, leaving 7 bases between. The length of the CDR3 is 13 residues. The CDR3 loop reads CASRNSGANVLTF. CDR3 DNA: TGTGCCAGCAGGAACTCGGGGGCCAACGTCCTGACTTTC.

This chain uses TRBV6-6 with TRBJ2-2, with TRBD1 matching 8 bases. The CDR3 sequence is 20 residues long. Germline assignment: CDR1 MNHNY and CDR2 SVGAGI (reference sequence). The V segment lost 5 bases and the J segment 1 base; nucleotides outside the gene matches: 18. The CDR3 loop is CASSRTHALIGTGNTGELFF. The CDR3 DNA reads as TGTGCCAGCAGTCGGACCCACGCTTTAATTGGGACAGGGAACACCGGGGAGCTGTTTTTT.

V usage is TRBV7-9 and J usage is TRBJ2-5, with TRBD2 matching 9 bases. V lost 5 bases to trimming and J lost 3 bases; unmatched junction nucleotides: 10. This CDR3 has 16 amino acids. Per the germline V gene, CDR1 is SEHNR and CDR2 is FQNEAQ (reference sequence). CDR3 in DNA: TGTGCCAGCAGCGCCGCCCGCGGGAGGGCCGAAGAGACCCAGTACTTC. Translating it yields CASSAARGRAEETQYF.

The chain recombines TRBV5-4 with TRBJ2-5, with TRBD1 as a possible D gene (6 bases). The CDR3 covers 17 residues. The V end lost 0 bases, the J end lost 5 bases, and 20 bases lay between the germline ends. The V gene's germline CDR1 is SGHNT and CDR2 YYREEE (reference sequence). The CDR3 DNA sequence: TGTGCCAGCAGCTTGGTCCCCCCGGCAGGGGTGTACGAGACCCAGTACTTC. Protein product: CASSLVPPAGVYETQYF. Filled out from reference TRBV5-4 and TRBJ2-5, the complete variable domain reads ETGVTQSPTHLIKTRGQQVTLRCSSQSGHNTVSWYQQALGQGPQFIFQYYREEENGRGNFPPRFSGLQFPNYSSELNVNALELDDSALYLCASSLVPPAGVYETQYFGPGTRLLVL.

V is TRBV5-8 and J is TRBJ1-5, with D unclear. V lost 0 bases and J 7 bases, leaving 14 bases between the germline ends. This CDR3 comprises 15 residues. Germline CDR1 SGHTS, CDR2 YDEGEE. CDR3 amino acids: CASSLGRGGMQPQHF. CDR3 DNA sequence: TGTGCCAGCAGCTTGGGACGGGGAGGAATGCAGCCCCAGCATTTT.

The rearrangement uses TRBV27 and TRBJ1-1, with D possibly matching TRBD1 (5 bases). Germline CDR1 is MNHEY and CDR2 is SMNVEV (reference sequence). Trimming took 0 bases from V and 4 from J, leaving 12 bases between them. This CDR3 is 15 amino acids long. The CDR3 protein is CASSLSYGGGTEAFF. CDR3 sequence (DNA): TGTGCCAGCAGTTTATCGTACGGGGGTGGCACTGAAGCTTTCTTT.

This chain joins TRBV19 and TRBJ2-5; D not certain. The CDR3 sequence is 12 residues long. Germline assignment: CDR1 LNHDA and CDR2 SQIVND (reference sequence). Between the trimmed V and J ends, which lost 5 bases and 5 bases, there was a span of 9 bases. The chain's CDR3 is CASSSVPETQYF. Here the CDR3 DNA reads TGTGCCAGTAGTTCGGTTCCCGAGACCCAGTACTTC.

The CDR3 region is CAWKTSRRLGDTQYF. CDR3 sequence (DNA): TGTGCCTGGAAAACGAGTAGGAGGTTGGGAGATACGCAGTATTTT. The V and J genes are TRBV30 and TRBJ2-3; perhaps TRBD2 as D (5 bases). Trimming stripped 4 bases from V and 5 bases from J, with 19 bases between. Per germline, CDR1 GTSNPN and CDR2 SVGIG (reference sequence). The CDR3 is 15 amino acids.

The chain couples TRBV30 to TRBJ2-1, with 9 bases aligning to TRBD2. Trimming took 0 bases from V and 7 from J; bases not matched to a gene: 10. This CDR3 is 16 amino acids long. Germline CDR1 GTSNPN, CDR2 SVGIG (reference sequence). The CDR3 protein is CAWSVLRSGRMNEQFF. The CDR3 region has the DNA TGTGCCTGGAGTGTACTCAGGAGCGGGAGGATGAATGAGCAGTTCTTC.

The V call is TRBV7-9, the J call TRBJ1-4; no firm D call. Germline assignment: CDR1 SEHNR and CDR2 FQNEAQ (reference sequence). The CDR3 is 15 amino acids. The V end was cut by 1 base, the J end by 8 bases, with 14 bases between. Written as DNA, the CDR3 is TGTGCCAGCAGCTTAGGAGATCCCAACCTGGAAAAACTGTTTTTT. This codes for CASSLGDPNLEKLFF.

The chain combines TRBV19 with TRBJ2-1, with TRBD2 identical over 8 bases. Per germline, CDR1 LNHDA and CDR2 SQIVND (reference sequence). Trimming removed 5 bases from V and 4 bases from J; junction bases left unmatched: 4. This CDR3 is 14 amino acids long. The CDR3 protein is CASSLLAEYNEQFF. The CDR3 coding sequence is TGTGCCAGTAGTTTACTAGCGGAGTACAATGAGCAGTTCTTC.

The table lists this clone with a few counts. This chain uses TRBV12-5 with TRBJ2-1; TRBD2 agrees at 12 bases. The CDR3 has 16 amino acids. Looked up from germline, CDR1 is LGHNT and CDR2 is FRNRAP. V was clipped by 4 bases and J by 7 bases; unmatched bases: 8. The CDR3 region is CASGSPTSGSFNEQFF. The CDR3 coding sequence is TGTGCTAGTGGTTCGCCGACTAGCGGGAGTTTTAATGAGCAGTTCTTC.

V and J are TRBV5-1 and TRBJ2-1, with D tentatively TRBD1 or TRBD2 (5 bases each). Trimming took 0 bases from V and 7 from J, leaving 14 bases between them. The CDR3 consists of 15 residues. The germline V gene has CDR1 SGHRS and CDR2 YFSETQ. CDR3 sequence reads: CASSLVVGEGNEQFF. DNA of the CDR3: TGCGCCAGCAGCTTGGTCGTGGGTGAGGGGAATGAGCAGTTCTTC.

The V and J genes are TRBV5-4 and TRBJ1-5, with TRBD1 identical over 7 bases. Looked up from germline, CDR1 is SGHNT and CDR2 is YYREEE (reference sequence). V was clipped by 3 bases and J by 3 bases; unmatched bases: 3. The CDR3 is made up of 14 amino acids. The CDR3 protein is CASSSGTDNQPQHF. Written as DNA, the CDR3 is TGTGCCAGCAGCTCCGGGACAGACAATCAGCCCCAGCATTTT.

DNA of the CDR3: TGTGCCAGCAGGAGTGCGGGAGGGTCCTACGAGCAGTACTTC. It yields the protein CASRSAGGSYEQYF. The gene calls are TRBV7-2 and TRBJ2-7; TRBD2 agrees at 9 bases. V gave up 6 bases and J gave up 1 base; unmatched junction bases: 4. Germline assignment: CDR1 SGHTA and CDR2 FQGNSA. There are 14 residues in the CDR3.

This chain uses TRBV5-1 with TRBJ2-5; 10 positions match TRBD1. The length of the CDR3 is 15 residues. Germline V CDR1 and CDR2: SGHRS, YFSETQ. V was pared by 3 bases and J by 4 bases, with 6 bases of the junction left unmatched. CDR3 DNA: TGCGCCAGCAGCTGGGGGGACAGGGGAACAGAGACCCAGTACTTC. It specifies CASSWGDRGTETQYF.

This clone is a singleton in its sample. The chain recombines TRBV27 with TRBJ2-2; 12 bases are shared with TRBD1. Trimming cost V 6 bases and J 6 bases; bases outside gene matches: 5. CDR3 size: 15 residues. The germline V gene has CDR1 MNHEY and CDR2 SMNVEV (reference sequence). CDR3 bases: TGTGCCAGCAGGCCGGGGACAGGGGGCTCCGGGGAGCTGTTTTTT. Translation gives CASRPGTGGSGELFF.